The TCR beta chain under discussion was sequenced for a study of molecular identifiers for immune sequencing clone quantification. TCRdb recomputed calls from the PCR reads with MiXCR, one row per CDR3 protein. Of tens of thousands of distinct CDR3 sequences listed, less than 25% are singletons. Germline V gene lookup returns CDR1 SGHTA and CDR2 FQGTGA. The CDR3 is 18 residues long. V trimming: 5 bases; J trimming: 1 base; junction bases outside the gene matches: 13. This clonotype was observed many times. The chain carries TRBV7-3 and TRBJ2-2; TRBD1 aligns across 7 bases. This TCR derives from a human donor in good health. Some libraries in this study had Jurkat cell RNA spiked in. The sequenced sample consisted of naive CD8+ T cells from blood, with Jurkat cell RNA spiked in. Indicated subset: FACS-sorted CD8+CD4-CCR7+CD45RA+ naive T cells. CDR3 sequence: CASSRGPGQQVNTGELFF. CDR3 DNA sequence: TGTGCCAGCAGCCGAGGACCGGGACAGCAAGTGAACACCGGGGAGCTGTTTTTT.